These 7 T cell receptor beta chains came from one sample sequenced in a study of blood T cells in healthy people across ages. A second PCR, run for roughly 7 to 12 cycles, used a sample-barcoded 5' primer plus a J-beta primer mix. TCRdb re-called the 5' RACE reads with MiXCR, one entry per CDR3 protein. The sample gives roughly 1,100,000 distinct CDR3 sequences, almost 25% of which show up once; around 0.75% is in the top ten. These data were also filed under a second study, of T cells of mothers and their children.

The sequenced sample consisted of blood. Every receptor here comes from a girl aged 2-9 years in good health.

This clonotype has more than one count but fewer than ten. This chain uses TRBV27 with TRBJ1-4; D is perhaps TRBD1 (5 bases). Germline CDR1 and CDR2: MNHEY and SMNVEV (reference sequence). The CDR3 totals 17 residues. V dropped 4 bases and J dropped 8 bases, with 23 bases sitting between them. In nucleotides, the CDR3 is TGTGCCAGCAGTTCTCCGGACCGAGAAAATGCAGGGGAAAAACTGTTTTTT. Encoded protein: CASSSPDRENAGEKLFF.

V usage is TRBV5-1 and J usage is TRBJ2-3; D gene uncertain. There are 13 residues in the CDR3. CDR1 and CDR2 (germline): SGHRS, YFSETQ. The germline V and J ends were trimmed by 4 bases and 3 bases, with 9 bases remaining between them. The CDR3 here is CASSNGQTDTQYF. DNA of the CDR3: TGCGCCAGCAGCAATGGCCAGACAGATACGCAGTATTTT.

This sequence joins TRBV19 and TRBJ2-1; D perhaps matches TRBD2 (6 bases). Per germline, CDR1 LNHDA and CDR2 SQIVND (reference sequence). Trimming took 3 bases from V and 9 from J, leaving 12 bases between them. The CDR3 has 13 residues. The CDR3 nucleotides are TGTGCCAGTAGTATTATTCAGGGAGGTGAGCAGTTCTTC. Protein sequence: CASSIIQGGEQFF.

The chain joins TRBV10-3 to TRBJ2-7, with a possible D match to TRBD2 (6 bases). The CDR3 is 14 amino acids. V lost 5 bases, J lost 2 bases, and 13 bases lay in between. Germline V lookup: CDR1 ENHRY, CDR2 SYGVKD. The CDR3 here is CAISSRLVAYEQYF. The DNA of the CDR3 is TGTGCCATCAGTTCCCGACTAGTTGCCTACGAGCAGTACTTC.

This clonotype turned up a few times. Written as DNA, the CDR3 is TGCAGCGCCGAGGGAAGGACCCAGTACTTC. Its translation is CSAEGRTQYF. The chain links TRBV29-1 to TRBJ2-5; D might be TRBD2 (5 bases). Deletions cut 7 bases from V and 7 bases from J, with 10 bases between. The germline V gene has CDR1 SQVTM and CDR2 ANQGSEA. The CDR3 is made up of 10 amino acids. Full variable domain (rest looked up from reference TRBV29-1 and TRBJ2-5): SAVISQKPSRDICQRGTSLTIQCQVDSQVTMMFWYRQQPGQSLTLIATANQGSEATYESGFVIDKFPISRPNLTFSTLTVSNMSPEDSSIYLCSAEGRTQYFGPGTRLLVL.

The chain uses TRBV7-8 and TRBJ1-2; TRBD1 matches 8 bases. Germline CDR1 SGHVS, CDR2 FQNEAQ. Trimming took 4 bases from V and 4 from J; bases not matched to a gene: 11. This CDR3 comprises 16 residues. CDR3 region: CASSSQAATGAYGYTF. The CDR3, as DNA: TGTGCCAGCAGCTCCCAAGCAGCGACAGGGGCCTATGGCTACACCTTC.

This clonotype was seen a handful of times. The CDR3 reads CASSGETSGRAPDNEQFF. The DNA for the CDR3 is TGCGCCAGCAGCGGAGAAACTAGCGGGAGGGCTCCGGACAATGAGCAGTTCTTC. V gene TRBV5-1 combines with J gene TRBJ2-1, with TRBD2 matching over 13 bases. This CDR3 comprises 18 residues. The V gene end was trimmed by 4 bases and the J gene end by 5 bases; junction bases not matched to a gene: 12. The germline V gene encodes CDR1 SGHRS and CDR2 YFSETQ.